The clone carrying this T cell receptor (beta chain) was found a few times. V lost 3 bases and J 0 bases, leaving 12 bases between the germline ends. CDR1 and CDR2 from the germline V gene are KGHSH and LQKENI. This CDR3 has 16 amino acids. What was sequenced were expressed TCRB transcripts, since all of the isolated RNA had been reverse transcribed. Some clones are missing from TCRdb's copy, which holds only in-frame ones; the method was immunoSEQ multiplex PCR. The sample contains 900,000 or so clones, 15% to 20% of which appear only once. The data were obtained in a study of beta chain features in type 1 diabetes. Study as a whole: Researchers looked at some 99 million sorted cells across all samples.

The TCR originated in a woman aged 18-29 years in good health. The J gene is TRBJ2-1, the V gene TRBV18; unclear D gene. The sample comprised naive CD4+ T cells from blood. CDR3 protein: CASSPDPGGSYNEQFF. The CDR3 region has the DNA TGTGCCAGCTCACCGGATCCCGGTGGCTCCTACAATGAGCAGTTCTTC.